This TCR beta chain was identified in a study of post-analysis software for immune sequencing data. Regarding the study as a whole: In patients, TRBV5-6, TRBV5-1 and TRBV20-1 belonged to five TRBV segments found more frequently than in controls.

Per the germline V gene, CDR1 is MNHNY and CDR2 is SVGAGI (reference sequence). CDR3 size: 12 residues. The TCR beta cDNA libraries contained unique molecular identifiers. TCRdb called the PCR reads again in MiXCR, with one record for every CDR3 protein. The table lists about 400,000 distinct CDR3 sequences, about a third of them singletons. On this clonotype: Its antigen remains unidentified.

The sequenced material came from blood. The TCR comes from a girl between 5 and 17 years old with multiple sclerosis. The J gene is TRBJ2-5, the V gene TRBV6-6; D is ambiguous. The J call may be wrong; the DNA end is better matched by TRBJ2-7. The CDR3 DNA follows: TGTGCCAGCAGGGCCCATGACCACGAGCAGTACTTC. Translated: CASRAHDHEQYF.